The 30 T cell receptor beta chains below all came from one sample that was sequenced in a study of control samples from healthy donors and cancer patients. The protocol was immunoSEQ multiplex PCR, while the TCRdb copy is restricted to in-frame clones and leaves out a portion. Among about 180,000 clones listed, about 90% were seen once. Material: blood. Receptors originate from a woman aged 45-59 years in good health.

The rearrangement uses TRBV28 and TRBJ1-5, with a tentative D call TRBD1 (5 bases). Germline CDR1 and CDR2: MDHEN and SYDVKM. The CDR3 runs 15 residues. V gave up 6 bases and J gave up 0 bases, with 12 bases separating them. The CDR3 sequence is CASRTQGISNQPQHF. As DNA, the CDR3 is TGTGCCAGCAGGACTCAGGGTATTAGCAATCAGCCCCAGCATTTT. The full variable domain, its missing parts supplied by reference TRBV28 and TRBJ1-5, is DVKVTQSSRYLVKRTGEKVFLECVQDMDHENMFWYRQDPGLGLRLIYFSYDVKMKEKGDIPEGYSVSREKKERFSLILESASTNQTSMYLCASRTQGISNQPQHFGDGTRLSIL.

J is TRBJ1-1 and V is TRBV19, with D uncertain. The CDR3 consists of 12 residues. From germline, CDR1 is LNHDA and CDR2 SQIVND (reference sequence). V was trimmed by 5 bases and J by 5 bases, leaving 9 bases between them. The CDR3 region is CASSADATEAFF. The DNA for the CDR3 is TGTGCCAGTAGTGCGGACGCTACTGAAGCTTTCTTT.

This clone was recorded a few times. The chain employs TRBV4-1 and TRBJ2-6; possibly TRBD2 for D (6 bases). Germline V CDR1 and CDR2: MGHRA, YSYEKL. This CDR3 region has 16 residues. V was pared by 4 bases and J by 5 bases, with 15 bases between. The CDR3 DNA reads as TGCGCCAGCAGCCCTCGTGGAGGGGAGAGGGCCAACGTCCTGACTTTC. Its translation: CASSPRGGERANVLTF.

This chain uses TRBV6-2 or TRBV6-3 with TRBJ1-1, with a possible D match to TRBD1 (5 bases). Germline assignment: CDR1 MNHEY and CDR2 SVGEGT. The CDR3 consists of 15 residues. The V end was cut by 0 bases, the J end by 5 bases, with 13 bases between. CDR3 coding DNA: TGTGCCAGCAGTTACTCCCTACACGGGGGGACTGAAGCTTTCTTT. Residues: CASSYSLHGGTEAFF.

The V and J genes are TRBV2 and TRBJ1-1; TRBD1 matches at 10 bases. Germline trimming cut 4 bases from V and 1 base from J; bases unmatched to any gene: 12. Germline V gives CDR1 SNHLY, CDR2 FYNNEI. CDR3 length: 18 residues. CDR3 sequence reads: CASSVRDRGVLRNTEAFF. CDR3 DNA: TGTGCCAGCAGTGTAAGGGACAGGGGAGTGCTGAGGAACACTGAAGCTTTCTTT.

The gene calls are TRBV24-1 and TRBJ2-2; 10 bases agree with TRBD1. With 1 base clipped from V and 4 bases from J, the junction kept 14 bases outside the gene matches. Germline CDR1 is KGHDR and CDR2 is SFDVKD. The CDR3 spans 20 residues. CDR3 sequence: CATSDFLSGGTGAFTGELFF. The DNA of the CDR3 is TGTGCCACCAGTGATTTTTTGAGTGGGGGGACAGGGGCCTTCACCGGGGAGCTGTTTTTT.

The chain combines TRBV2 with TRBJ1-4, with TRBD1 as a possible D gene (5 bases). V was cut by 7 bases and J by 4 bases, with 10 bases left in between. The CDR3 sequence is 13 residues long. Germline lookup yields CDR1 SNHLY and CDR2 FYNNEI. CDR3 coding DNA: TGTGCCAGCATGGGACTGATTAATGAAAAACTGTTTTTT. Translating gives CASMGLINEKLFF. The variable domain in full, completed from reference TRBV2 and TRBJ1-4, reads EPEVTQTPSHQVTQMGQEVILRCVPISNHLYFYWYRQILGQKVEFLVSFYNNEISEKSEIFDDQFSVERPDGSNFTLKIRSTKLEDSAMYFCASMGLINEKLFFGSGTQLSVL.

This chain connects TRBV9 to TRBJ2-7; D could derive from TRBD1 or TRBD2 (7 bases each). The ends were cut back, 0 bases at V and 4 bases at J, with 20 bases in the middle. CDR3 length equals 17 residues. Germline V CDR1 and CDR2: SGDLS, YYNGEE. The CDR3 loop is CASSVGGGGGAMYEQYF. The CDR3 DNA reads as TGTGCCAGCAGCGTAGGAGGGGGCGGGGGCGCGATGTACGAGCAGTACTTC.

The rearrangement joins TRBV7-2 to TRBJ2-1; TRBD2 might be the D (5 bases). The V and J ends lost 5 bases and 5 bases respectively, with 13 bases between them. CDR1 and CDR2 (germline): SGHTA, FQGNSA. CDR3 length: 14 residues. For the CDR3, the DNA is TGTGCCAGCAGCCCCGTGGCTAGCAACAATGAGCAGTTCTTC. Translated, it gives CASSPVASNNEQFF.

The chain couples TRBV18 to TRBJ1-6; 7 nucleotides align to TRBD1. The germline CDR1 and CDR2 sequences are KGHSH and LQKENI. Germline trimming cut 3 bases from V and 14 bases from J; bases unmatched to any gene: 16. The CDR3 length is 16 residues. The CDR3 sequence: CASSPSTGNSLKTLHF. DNA of the CDR3: TGTGCCAGCTCACCTTCGACAGGGAACAGTTTGAAAACCCTCCACTTT.

The chain has TRBV18 and TRBJ2-7; D is perhaps TRBD2 (6 bases). Trimming cost V 2 bases and J 7 bases, with 18 bases left between them. Germline V gene data show CDR1 as KGHSH and CDR2 as LQKENI. CDR3 length equals 15 residues. CDR3 sequence: CASSPYGGVTGEQYF. The CDR3 DNA follows: TGTGCCAGCTCACCATACGGCGGGGTTACCGGTGAGCAGTACTTC.

This clone was seen just once. This chain connects TRBV6-2 or TRBV6-3 to TRBJ2-1, with D perhaps matching TRBD2 (5 bases). Trimming took off 1 base at V and 5 bases at J, with 9 bases between the two ends. The CDR3 consists of 14 residues. Germline V gene lookup returns CDR1 MNHEY and CDR2 SVGEGT. The chain's CDR3 is CASSYFSGNNEQFF. DNA of the CDR3: TGTGCCAGCAGTTACTTTTCGGGGAACAATGAGCAGTTCTTC.

The chain uses TRBV3-1 (or the pseudogene TRBV3-2) and TRBJ1-2; D gene ambiguous. The V gene's germline CDR1 is LGHDT and CDR2 YNNKEL (reference sequence). There are 12 residues in the CDR3. V was clipped by 0 bases and J by 5 bases, with 4 bases between them. The CDR3 DNA reads TGTGCCAGCAGCCAAGATAGGTATGGCTACACCTTC. Its translation is CASSQDRYGYTF.

V is TRBV28 and J is TRBJ1-1; D is undetermined. The ends were cut back, 6 bases at V and 8 bases at J, with 10 bases in the middle. The CDR3 contains 11 residues. Germline CDR1 and CDR2: MDHEN and SYDVKM. The CDR3 DNA is TGTGCCAGCAGGTCCCCTACAGAAGCTTTCTTT. It translates to CASRSPTEAFF.

This clone was counted a single time. The chain employs TRBV11-1 and TRBJ2-5, with D possibly matching TRBD2 (6 bases). V was trimmed by 4 bases and J by 5 bases, leaving 17 bases between them. The CDR3 is 15 residues long. Germline lookup yields CDR1 SGHAT and CDR2 FQDESV (reference sequence). CDR3 loop: CASSSDWDGRETQYF. CDR3 coding DNA: TGTGCCAGCAGCTCCGACTGGGATGGGAGGGAGACCCAGTACTTC.

The chain carries TRBV5-6 and TRBJ1-4; D is unresolved. Germline assignment: CDR1 SGHDT and CDR2 YYEEEE. The germline V and J ends were trimmed by 5 bases and 8 bases, with 19 bases remaining between them. This CDR3 is built from 15 residues. DNA for the CDR3: TGTGCCAGCAGTAAAGACCCCAAAGGCCTAGAAAAACTGTTTTTT. Protein: CASSKDPKGLEKLFF.

J is TRBJ2-7 and V is TRBV19; 12 positions match TRBD2. The ends lost 3 bases at V and 5 bases at J; junction bases unmatched: 2. Germline V CDR1 and CDR2: LNHDA, SQIVND (reference sequence). The CDR3 spans 14 residues. CDR3 DNA sequence: TGTGCCAGTAGTATGTGGACTAGCGGGAACGAGCAGTACTTC. Amino acid sequence: CASSMWTSGNEQYF.

This clone was recorded a few times. V gene TRBV29-1 combines with J gene TRBJ2-3; the D gene could be TRBD1 or TRBD2 (7 bases each). V lost 5 bases and J 3 bases, leaving 12 bases between the germline ends. The germline CDR1 and CDR2 sequences are SQVTM and ANQGSEA. This CDR3 spans 13 amino acids. CDR3 residues: CSVWQGGTDTQYF. CDR3 coding DNA: TGCAGCGTTTGGCAGGGGGGGACAGATACGCAGTATTTT.

J is TRBJ2-7 and V is TRBV4-3, with a weak D call TRBD1 (6 bases). This CDR3 is 15 amino acids long. Trimming took 0 bases from V and 3 from J, leaving 12 bases between them. Germline-derived CDR1 and CDR2 are LGHNA and YSLEER. The CDR3 reads CASSQDSRGNYEQYF. DNA for the CDR3: TGCGCCAGCAGCCAAGATTCCAGGGGAAACTACGAGCAGTACTTC.

Concerning this clone: One end of the junction fails to match germline, which may point to a read error. Other nucleotide sequences from this sample produce the same CDR3. The chain links TRBV12-3 or TRBV12-4 to TRBJ1-1, with unresolved D. The CDR3 contains 11 residues. The CDR3 DNA reads TGTGCCAGCACTTTAAACACTGAAGCTTTCTTT. This codes for CASTLNTEAFF.

The CDR3 region has the DNA TGTGCCACCAATACTCCAGGAGGCTACGAGCAGTACTTC. Its translation is CATNTPGGYEQYF. V and J are TRBV6-5 and TRBJ2-7, with D possibly TRBD2 on 5 matching bases. The length of the CDR3 is 13 residues. Trimming stripped 10 bases from V and 3 bases from J, with 16 bases between. CDR1 is MNHEY and CDR2 is SVGAGI in the germline V gene.

Comment on this clone: This sample also contains other DNA sequences that code for the same CDR3. The V and J genes are TRBV7-2 and TRBJ2-2, with D unresolved. The CDR3 sequence is 12 residues long. The V and J ends lost 5 bases and 6 bases respectively, with 7 bases between them. The germline gives CDR1 SGHTA, CDR2 FQGNSA. DNA for the CDR3: TGTGCCAGCAGCCCCGTTGCCGGGGAGCTGTTTTTT. Translating gives CASSPVAGELFF. The full variable domain, rest sourced from reference TRBV7-2 and TRBJ2-2, is GAGVSQSPSNKVTEKGKDVELRCDPISGHTALYWYRQSLGQGLEFLIYFQGNSAPDKSGLPSDRFSAERTGGSVSTLTIQRTQQEDSAVYLCASSPVAGELFFGEGSRLTVL.

The gene calls are TRBV6-1 and TRBJ2-2; no firm D call. Trimming shortened V by 2 bases and J by 4 bases, and 5 bases separated the two germline ends. Per germline, CDR1 MNHNS and CDR2 SASEGT. The CDR3 spans 13 residues. The CDR3 protein is CASSELSTGELFF. The CDR3 bases are TGTGCCAGCAGTGAATTGAGCACCGGGGAGCTGTTTTTT.

The rearrangement joins TRBV10-3 to TRBJ1-1, with 8 positions matching TRBD1. The CDR3 runs 15 residues. Germline loops: CDR1 ENHRY, CDR2 SYGVKD. The junction had 8 bases not matched to a gene; V was cut back by 7 bases and J by 1 base. CDR3 in DNA: TGTGCCATCATATCAACCGGGACAGGGAACACTGAAGCTTTCTTT. Amino acid sequence: CAIISTGTGNTEAFF.

The rearrangement uses TRBV28 and TRBJ1-2; tentatively, D is TRBD1 (5 bases). This CDR3 is built from 12 residues. Germline V gene sequence: CDR1 MDHEN, CDR2 SYDVKM. V dropped 1 base and J dropped 8 bases, with 8 bases sitting between them. The CDR3 here is CASSLSGDGYTF. CDR3 nucleotide sequence: TGTGCCAGCAGTTTATCGGGGGACGGCTACACCTTC.

The chain is built from TRBV4-2 and TRBJ2-7; D is tentatively TRBD1 or TRBD2 (5 bases each). Germline V gives CDR1 LGHNA, CDR2 YNFKEQ. The CDR3 consists of 16 residues. V lost 1 base and J lost 3, with 16 bases in between. The CDR3 region is CASSQAAGTAFYEQYF. The CDR3 DNA reads TGTGCCAGCAGCCAAGCCGCCGGGACCGCCTTCTACGAGCAGTACTTC.

This chain links TRBV20-1 with TRBJ2-5; tentative D call: TRBD2 (5 bases). The CDR3 runs 18 residues. V was shortened by 3 bases and J by 1 base, with 24 bases between the two germline ends. Germline CDR1 is DFQATT and CDR2 is SNEGSKA (reference sequence). The CDR3 nucleotides read TGCAGTGCTAGTCGGGCGACGAGAGCGGTTTTCGGCCAAGAGACCCAGTACTTC. Amino acid sequence: CSASRATRAVFGQETQYF.

The rearrangement joins TRBV6-4 to TRBJ2-1; 7 bases are a match to TRBD2. This CDR3 is 15 amino acids long. Germline CDR1 reads MRHNA; CDR2 reads SNTAGT. Trimming cost V 6 bases and J 4 bases; bases outside gene matches: 9. CDR3 sequence: CASSQEAGRYNEQFF. The CDR3 region has the DNA TGTGCCAGCAGCCAAGAAGCGGGGAGATACAATGAGCAGTTCTTC.

This clone turned up a few times. This chain joins TRBV5-4 and TRBJ2-5; tentative D call: TRBD2 (6 bases). Trimming pared 3 bases from V and 1 base from J, leaving 13 bases between. The CDR3 sequence is 15 residues long. Germline V gives CDR1 SGHNT, CDR2 YYREEE (reference sequence). The CDR3 coding sequence is TGTGCCAGCAGCTCCGTAGGGCGGGGCCAAGAGACCCAGTACTTC. Protein sequence: CASSSVGRGQETQYF.

This chain joins TRBV5-1 and TRBJ1-2; 8 bases line up with TRBD1. V was clipped by 5 bases and J by 6 bases; unmatched bases: 9. The CDR3 length is 14 residues. Looked up from germline, CDR1 is SGHRS and CDR2 is YFSETQ. CDR3 sequence: CASRTRTGFDGYTF. The CDR3 nucleotides read TGCGCCAGCAGAACGCGGACAGGGTTTGATGGCTACACCTTC.